This T cell receptor (beta chain) was identified during a study of OX40 agonist ivuxolimab in advanced cancers. TCRdb keeps only in-frame clones here, not all; method: immunoSEQ multiplex PCR. This sample has around 61,000 clones, with roughly 80% found just once. This CDR3 spans 14 amino acids. Trimming shortened V by 4 bases and J by 5 bases, and 14 bases separated the two germline ends. Germline V lookup: CDR1 KGHSH, CDR2 LQKENI. This TCR derives from an adult with an advanced solid tumor such as melanoma, head and neck, liver or kidney cancer. The specimen comprised CD4+ or CD8+ T cells sorted from blood, sampled in a trial of the OX40 agonist ivuxolimab. The V and J genes are TRBV18 and TRBJ1-1; D might be TRBD1 (6 bases). CDR3 in DNA: TGTGCCAGCTCACTCCAACAGGGTAGAACTGAAGCTTTCTTT. As protein: CASSLQQGRTEAFF.